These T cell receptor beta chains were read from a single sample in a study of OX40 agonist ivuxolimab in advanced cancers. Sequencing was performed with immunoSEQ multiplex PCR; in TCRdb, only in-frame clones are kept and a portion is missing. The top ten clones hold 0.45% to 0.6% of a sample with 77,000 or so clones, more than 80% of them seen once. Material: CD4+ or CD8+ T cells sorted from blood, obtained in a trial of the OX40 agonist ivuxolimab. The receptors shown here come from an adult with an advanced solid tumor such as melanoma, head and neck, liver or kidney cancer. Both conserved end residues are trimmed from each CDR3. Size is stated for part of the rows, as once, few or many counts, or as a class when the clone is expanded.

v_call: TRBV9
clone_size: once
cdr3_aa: ASSVDPQTPYEQY

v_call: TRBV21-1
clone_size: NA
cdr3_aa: ASSKLRFGIPPEAF

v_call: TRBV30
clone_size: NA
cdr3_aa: AWSTGTAGNQPQH

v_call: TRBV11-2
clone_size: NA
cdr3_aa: ASSLGQGKNYGYT

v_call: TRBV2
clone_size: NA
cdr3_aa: ASRGGLAVNTGELF

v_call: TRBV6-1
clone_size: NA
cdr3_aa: ASSTGPREQY

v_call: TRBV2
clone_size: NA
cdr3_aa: ASSWGQQGAGGYT

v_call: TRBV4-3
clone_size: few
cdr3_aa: ASSQGLGISYEQY

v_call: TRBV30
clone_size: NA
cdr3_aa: AWSPGYYEQY

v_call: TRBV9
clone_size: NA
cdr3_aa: ASSVTPGTGGNTEAF

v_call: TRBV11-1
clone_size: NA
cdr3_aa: ASSLGGQGSDTQY

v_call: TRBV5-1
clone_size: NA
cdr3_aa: ASSLMGGSGQPQH

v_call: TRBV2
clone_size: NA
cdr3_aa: ASSRDDSYEQY

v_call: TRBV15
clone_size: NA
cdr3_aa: ATSRGPGLAGGWDTQY

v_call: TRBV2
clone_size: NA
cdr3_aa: ASSPRQASNTGELF

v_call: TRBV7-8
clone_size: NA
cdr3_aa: ASSSGWDSPLH

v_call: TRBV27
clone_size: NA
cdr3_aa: ASSFARNYEQY

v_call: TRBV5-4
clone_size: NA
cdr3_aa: ASSLPGRAGDTQY

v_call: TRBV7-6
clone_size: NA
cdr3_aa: ASSLAGRWGGLGSYEQY

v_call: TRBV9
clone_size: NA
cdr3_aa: ASSVATGNYEQY

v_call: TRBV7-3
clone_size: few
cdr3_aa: ASSLGGQGPPSTDTQY

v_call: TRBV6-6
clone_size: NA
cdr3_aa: ASSFSGGAGNQPQH

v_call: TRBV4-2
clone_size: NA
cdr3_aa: ASSQEGRSTDTQY

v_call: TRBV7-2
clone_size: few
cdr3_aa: ASSLLGGYGYT

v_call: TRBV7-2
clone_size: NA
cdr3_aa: ASSLGQGYETQY

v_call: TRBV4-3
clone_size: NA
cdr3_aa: ASSQGRAYEQY

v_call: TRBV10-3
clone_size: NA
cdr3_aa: AISGTTDGNTIY

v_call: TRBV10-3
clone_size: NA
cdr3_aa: AISESFYRGSSYNSPLH

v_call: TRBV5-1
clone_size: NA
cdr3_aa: ASSLEWGRPETQY